Reported below is one TCR beta chain. The antigen is undetermined. In the PCR, 60 Vbeta and 13 Jbeta primers were used. The protocol was immunoSEQ multiplex PCR, while the TCRdb copy is restricted to in-frame clones and leaves out a portion. The table has some 200,000 clones, about 80% seen once. These data belong to a study of cytomegalovirus exposure and HLA in healthy donors. Whole-study findings and limits: A missense DCLRE1C variant was associated with V- and J-gene trimming of TCR beta chains in a later analysis, and an independent cohort replicated the association. Among CMV-associated TCR beta chains, most appeared HLA-restricted in a later analysis.

CDR3 length equals 14 residues. Trimming cost V 4 bases and J 10 bases, with 17 bases left between them. Per germline, CDR1 MNHEY and CDR2 SMNVEV (reference sequence). The TCR was taken from a man aged 35 to 55 in good health and CMV-seronegative. The chain joins TRBV27 to TRBJ2-1; D might be TRBD2 (5 bases). The sample consisted of PBMCs. The DNA for the CDR3 is TGTGCCAGCAGTTCTTCAACTAGAAGTAAAGAGCAGTTCTTC. The encoded protein is CASSSSTRSKEQFF.